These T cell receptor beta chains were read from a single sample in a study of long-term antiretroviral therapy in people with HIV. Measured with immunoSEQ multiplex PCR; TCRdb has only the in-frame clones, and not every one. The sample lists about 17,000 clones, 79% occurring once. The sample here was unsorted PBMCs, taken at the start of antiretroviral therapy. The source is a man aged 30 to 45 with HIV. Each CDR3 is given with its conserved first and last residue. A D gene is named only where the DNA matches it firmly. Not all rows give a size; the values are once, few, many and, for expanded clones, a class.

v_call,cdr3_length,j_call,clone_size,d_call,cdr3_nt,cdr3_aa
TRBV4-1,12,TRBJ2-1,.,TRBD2,TGCGCCAGCGCTAGCGGGTACAATGAGCAGTTCTTC,CASASGYNEQFF
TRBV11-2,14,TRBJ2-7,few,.,TGTGCCAGCAGCAACGCGGTGGGGAGAGAGCAGCAGTACTTC,CASSNAVGREQQYF
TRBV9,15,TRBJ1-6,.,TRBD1,TGTGCCAGCAGCGTAGCAGGGGGTCGTAATTCACCCCTCCACTTT,CASSVAGGRNSPLHF
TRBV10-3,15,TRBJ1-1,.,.,TGTGCCATCAGGCGGGATCGAACTGATAACACTGAAGCTTTCTTT,CAIRRDRTDNTEAFF
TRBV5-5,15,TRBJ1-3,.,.,TGTGCCAGCAGACAGGAGACTTACTCTGGAAACACCATATATTTT,CASRQETYSGNTIYF
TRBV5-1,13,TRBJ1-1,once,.,TGCGCCAGCAGCGTTGGAGGCGGGGCTGAAGCTTTCTTT,CASSVGGGAEAFF
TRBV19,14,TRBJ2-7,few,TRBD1,TGTGCCAGTAGTCCCGGGACAGGGGTCTACGAGCAGTACTTC,CASSPGTGVYEQYF
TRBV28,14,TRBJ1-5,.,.,TGTGCCAGCAGAGGACCTGCAAGCAATCAGCCCCAGCATTTT,CASRGPASNQPQHF
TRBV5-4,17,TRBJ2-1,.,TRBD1,TGTGCCAGCAGCTTGGCCCTCAGGGGGCGCATCAACAATGAGCAGTTCTTC,CASSLALRGRINNEQFF
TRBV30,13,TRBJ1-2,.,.,TGTGCCTGGAGTTATGGGTCTAACTATGGCTACACCTTC,CAWSYGSNYGYTF
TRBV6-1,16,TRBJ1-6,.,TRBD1,TGTGCCAGCAGTGAATCAGGGGGCTCCTATAATTCACCCCTCCACTTT,CASSESGGSYNSPLHF
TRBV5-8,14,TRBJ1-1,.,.,TGTGCCAGCAGCTTCCGACGGGGGAACACTGAAGCTTTCTTT,CASSFRRGNTEAFF
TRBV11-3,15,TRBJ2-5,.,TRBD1,TGTGCCAGCAGCTTAAGCGGACAGGGGCGGGAGACCCAGTACTTC,CASSLSGQGRETQYF
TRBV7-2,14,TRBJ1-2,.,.,TGTGCCAGCAGCTTAACACAGGGTCGCTATGGCTACACCTTC,CASSLTQGRYGYTF
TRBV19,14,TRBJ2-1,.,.,TGTGCCGTCTCTTGGGGGAGCTCCTACAATGAGCAGTTCTTC,CAVSWGSSYNEQFF
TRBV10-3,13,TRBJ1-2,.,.,TGTGCCATCAGTGAGTCAGGGGAGGGAGGCTACACCTTC,CAISESGEGGYTF
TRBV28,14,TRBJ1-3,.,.,TGTGCCACCCTCGAAGGTAGCTCTGGAAACACCATATATTTT,CATLEGSSGNTIYF
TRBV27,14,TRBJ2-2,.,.,TGTGCCAGCGCTCCTCGTCCCCACACCGGGGAGCTGTTTTTT,CASAPRPHTGELFF
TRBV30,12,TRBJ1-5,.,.,TGTGCCTGGAGTTCAACCGGGAGGCCCCAGCATTTT,CAWSSTGRPQHF
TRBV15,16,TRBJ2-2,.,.,TGTGCCACCAGTGGGGCACTCGACAGGAACACCGGGGAGCTGTTTTTT,CATSGALDRNTGELFF
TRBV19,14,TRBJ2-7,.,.,TGTGCCAGTAGTCCCCAGGGGGGGGGCCACGAGCAGTACTTC,CASSPQGGGHEQYF
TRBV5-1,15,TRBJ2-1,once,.,TGCGCCAGCAGCGAGCAGGACAGCTCCTACAATGAGCAGTTCTTC,CASSEQDSSYNEQFF
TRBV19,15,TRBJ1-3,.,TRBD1,TGTGCCACTGATGATCAGGGGGCAGCTGGAAACACCATATATTTT,CATDDQGAAGNTIYF
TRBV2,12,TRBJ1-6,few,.,TGTGCCAGCAGTACTAATTATTCACCCCTCCACTTT,CASSTNYSPLHF
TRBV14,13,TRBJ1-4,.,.,TGTGCCAGCAGTCGTCTCCCGGGGGAAAAACTGTTTTTT,CASSRLPGEKLFF
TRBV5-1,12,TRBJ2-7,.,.,TGCGCCAGCAGCTTACAGGGAATCGAGCAGTACTTC,CASSLQGIEQYF
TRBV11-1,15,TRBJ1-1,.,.,TGTGCCAGCAGAGAGCGGCGGGGGTCGGGCACTGAAGCTTTCTTT,CASRERRGSGTEAFF
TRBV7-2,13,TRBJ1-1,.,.,TGTGCCAGCAGCTTAGGCTGGAACACTGAAGCTTTCTTT,CASSLGWNTEAFF
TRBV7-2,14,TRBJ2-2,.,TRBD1,TGTGCCAGCAGCTTAGCGACAGGGCGTGAGGAGCTGTTTTTT,CASSLATGREELFF
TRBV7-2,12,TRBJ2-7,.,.,TGTGCCAGCAGCTTTCCCTCGTGGGAGCAGTACTTC,CASSFPSWEQYF
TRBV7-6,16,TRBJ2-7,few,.,TGTGCCAGCAGCCTCGGCGACAGTCTGGAGGTTTACGAGCAGTACTTC,CASSLGDSLEVYEQYF
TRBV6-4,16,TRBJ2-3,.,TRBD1,TGTGCCAGCAGTGAAGGGGCAGGGGGCACGGCAGATACGCAGTATTTT,CASSEGAGGTADTQYF
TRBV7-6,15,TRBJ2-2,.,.,TGTGCCAGCAGCTTAGCAGAGGGGAGCACCGGGGAGCTGTTTTTT,CASSLAEGSTGELFF
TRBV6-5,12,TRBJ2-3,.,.,TGTGCCAGCAGACGAGGAACAGATACGCAGTATTTT,CASRRGTDTQYF
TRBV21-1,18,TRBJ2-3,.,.,TGTGCCAGCAGCAGTACTAGCGGGGGGGCCTCTAGCACAGATACGCAGTATTTT,CASSSTSGGASSTDTQYF
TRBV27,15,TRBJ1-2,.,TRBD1,TGTGCCAGCAGTCCTAGTCGACAGGGGGCGTCCGGCTACACCTTC,CASSPSRQGASGYTF
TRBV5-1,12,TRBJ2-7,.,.,TGCGCCAGCAGCACCACAGGGAGCGAGCAGTACTTC,CASSTTGSEQYF
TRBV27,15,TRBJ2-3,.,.,TGTGCCAGCAGTACTAGCCCCAGGTTGACAGATACGCAGTATTTT,CASSTSPRLTDTQYF
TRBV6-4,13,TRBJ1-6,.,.,TGTGCCAGCAGTTTAGGGGTGGAGTCACCCCTCCACTTT,CASSLGVESPLHF
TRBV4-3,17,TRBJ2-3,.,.,TGCGCCAGCAGCCAAGTCCCGGAGATAACAGGCACAGATACGCAGTATTTT,CASSQVPEITGTDTQYF
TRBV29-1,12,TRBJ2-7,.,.,TGCAGCGTCGATACCAAGCGGGACGAGCAGTACTTC,CSVDTKRDEQYF
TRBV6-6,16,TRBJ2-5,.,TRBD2,TGTGCCAGCAGTTACTCCGGGGTCTTAGCGGGGGAGACCCAGTACTTC,CASSYSGVLAGETQYF
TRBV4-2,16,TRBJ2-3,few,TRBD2,TGTGCCAGCAGCCCTGGGGAGCGGGGGGGGACAGATACGCAGTATTTT,CASSPGERGGTDTQYF
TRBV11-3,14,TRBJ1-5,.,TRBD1,TGTGCCAGCAGCCTGGACAGGGGGAATCAGCCCCGCGATTTT,CASSLDRGNQPRDF
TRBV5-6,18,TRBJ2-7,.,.,TGTGCCAGCAGCTTGGAGGGGGGTGACAGTTGGAGGCTCTACGAGCAGTACTTC,CASSLEGGDSWRLYEQYF